These T cell receptor beta chains were read from a single sample in a study of shared clonotypes between healthy human individuals. Assay: immunoSEQ multiplex PCR; the TCRdb copy retains only in-frame clones and omits some. The table includes 2 million to 2.5 million clones, about 95% detected once. Sample: naive CD8+ T cells sorted from blood. The source is a man between 18 and 29 years old in good health. Each CDR3 is given with its conserved first and last residue. Fields, in order: J gene, V gene, clone size, CDR3 protein. Size tells how often a clone was seen (once, few, many) or the class of an expanded clone, and some rows leave it out.

TRBJ2-1	TRBV28	-	CASRRGLAGAEQFF
TRBJ1-6	TRBV4-1	-	CASSQEVTGANYNSPLHF
TRBJ1-1	TRBV4-3	-	CASSPRQGWTEAFF
TRBJ2-2	TRBV9	-	CASSPPGNTGELFF
TRBJ2-2	TRBV7-8	-	CASSLGAGTGELFF
TRBJ2-2	TRBV27	once	CASRVSGGAGELFF
TRBJ2-6	TRBV4-1	-	CASSQRDTYSGANVLTF
TRBJ1-2	TRBV30	-	CAWIGGANYGYTF
TRBJ1-2	TRBV27	-	CASSFEGYYGYTF
TRBJ1-1	TRBV7-9	-	CASSPLGGDTEAFF
TRBJ2-7	TRBV9	once	CASSVGGNTYEQYF
TRBJ2-7	TRBV28	once	CASSFLRGQAEQYF
TRBJ2-7	TRBV13	-	CASRDSLSYEQYF
TRBJ2-3	TRBV11-2	once	CASSLLAGSTDTQYF
TRBJ2-1	TRBV30	once	CAWSATSGGPLGNEQFF
TRBJ2-2	TRBV6-5	few	CASSYGINTGELFF
TRBJ1-1	TRBV4-1	-	CASSLVTVNTEAFF
TRBJ1-5	TRBV10-3	-	CAISEAQGNQPQHF
TRBJ2-1	TRBV5-1	-	CASSLLAGDYNEQFF
TRBJ1-3	TRBV6-1	-	CASSPGQTPGNTIYF
TRBJ2-1	TRBV19	-	CASSIAEGAEQFF
TRBJ2-2	TRBV11-2	-	CASSLDVTGELFF
TRBJ2-7	TRBV29-1	-	CSASTGGYEQYF
TRBJ2-1	TRBV29-1	-	CSVETGQGNEQFF
TRBJ2-1	TRBV11-2	once	CASSFLYEQFF
TRBJ1-3	TRBV28	once	CASRPQGASGNTIYF
TRBJ2-3	TRBV7-2	-	CASSYPLGAGADLTDTQYF
TRBJ2-7	TRBV5-1	-	CASSLGLAAGWSEQYF
TRBJ2-7	TRBV4-3	once	CASSHDTGTAYEQYF
TRBJ2-5	TRBV30	-	CAWDSSQETQYF
TRBJ1-2	TRBV30	-	CAWSALTWTGGADYGYTF
TRBJ1-3	TRBV27	-	CASSLTQQSTGNTIYF
TRBJ1-1	TRBV9	-	CASSPQPPGGNTEAFF